The T cell receptor (beta chain) under discussion was sequenced for a study of patients and donors after allogeneic stem cell transplantation. The CDR3 has 14 amino acids. V was shortened by 6 bases and J by 3 bases, with 14 bases between the two germline ends. Germline loops: CDR1 SNHLY, CDR2 FYNNEI. This clonotype was counted only a few times. One entry per CDR3 protein results from TCRdb running MiXCR on the RT-PCR reads. The profile covers tens of thousands of distinct CDR3 sequences, with around 5% appearing a single time and 2.6% taken by the ten largest. The gene calls are TRBV2 and TRBJ1-2; D is possibly TRBD1 (5 bases). This TCR derives from a human donor who was either an allogeneic HSCT recipient or a stem cell or donor lymphocyte infusion donor (not recorded which). It is not recorded whose cells these are; they may come from a transplant donor. Sequencing was performed on blood, either unsorted or a sorted T cell fraction (not recorded which). Here the CDR3 reads CASRGDLTDYGYTF. Written as DNA, the CDR3 is TGTGCCAGCAGGGGGGACTTGACAGACTATGGCTACACCTTC.